The 24 T cell receptor beta chains below all came from one sample that was sequenced in a study of technical replicates of blood from several donors. The table came from immunoSEQ multiplex PCR; TCRdb's copy has only in-frame clones and leaves some out. The sample lists about 68,000 clones; approximately 97% were seen once. Sample: T cells isolated from PBMCs. The receptor set was obtained from a human donor in good health.

The rearrangement joins TRBV2 to TRBJ1-1; no firm D call. The CDR3 is made up of 11 amino acids. V was cut by 7 bases and J by 12 bases, with 15 bases left in between. Germline loops: CDR1 SNHLY, CDR2 FYNNEI. This chain's CDR3 is CASTSGLSTFF. CDR3 DNA: TGTGCCAGCACCTCAGGACTATCGACTTTCTTT.

The V and J genes are TRBV13 and TRBJ2-7; a weak D match, TRBD2 (6 bases). Trimming pared 4 bases from V and 3 bases from J, leaving 13 bases between. This CDR3 is 14 amino acids long. Germline CDR1 and CDR2: PRHDT and FYEKMQ (reference sequence). The CDR3 DNA reads TGTGCCAGCAGCTCCGGGACTCCTTTCTACGAGCAGTACTTC. This sequence encodes CASSSGTPFYEQYF.

The chain is built from TRBV15 and TRBJ1-2, with 8 bases that match TRBD1. CDR3 length: 15 amino acids. V trimming: 3 bases; J trimming: 4 bases; junction bases outside the gene matches: 7. Per germline, CDR1 LNHNV and CDR2 YYDKDF (reference sequence). The CDR3 nucleotides are TGTGCCACCAGCAGGTCCCCAGGGGGCCCCTATGGCTACACCTTC. Translation gives CATSRSPGGPYGYTF.

The V gene is TRBV6-1, the J gene TRBJ2-2; tentative D call: TRBD1 (6 bases). This CDR3 region has 16 residues. Trimming removed 0 bases at V and 4 bases at J, with 12 bases between. CDR1 is MNHNS, CDR2 SASEGT, per germline. The CDR3 sequence: CASSEAPGQITGELFF. The CDR3 region has the DNA TGTGCCAGCAGTGAAGCGCCGGGACAAATCACCGGGGAGCTGTTTTTT.

This sequence joins TRBV5-6 and TRBJ2-1; 8 bases map to TRBD2. J gave up 2 bases and V 0 bases, and 4 bases lay outside the gene matches. The CDR3 spans 16 residues. Germline values: CDR1 SGHDT, CDR2 YYEEEE. CDR3 in DNA: TGTGCCAGCAGCTTGGACGCGGGACTAGCCTACAATGAGCAGTTCTTC. The encoded protein is CASSLDAGLAYNEQFF.

The V call is TRBV18, the J call TRBJ2-6; D gene uncertain. Germline V gives CDR1 KGHSH, CDR2 LQKENI. The CDR3 covers 14 residues. Trimming shortened V by 2 bases and J by 2 bases, and 4 bases separated the two germline ends. The CDR3 region has the DNA TGTGCCAGCTCACCATATACTGGGGCCAACGTCCTGACTTTC. Protein: CASSPYTGANVLTF.

The rearrangement joins TRBV10-3 to TRBJ2-3; D is unresolved. The V gene lost 2 bases and the J gene lost 4 bases, with 22 bases spanning the gap. This CDR3 is 18 amino acids long. Germline V lookup: CDR1 ENHRY, CDR2 SYGVKD. The DNA for the CDR3 is TGTGCCATCAGTGAGCCCCCCGAGGTACCAGCTTGGGCAGATACGCAGTATTTT. This translates into CAISEPPEVPAWADTQYF.

The chain recombines TRBV30 with TRBJ2-1; D not certain. This CDR3 has 11 amino acids. Germline V gene data show CDR1 as GTSNPN and CDR2 as SVGIG (reference sequence). V was shortened by 1 base and J by 7 bases, with 5 bases between the two germline ends. The CDR3 DNA reads TGTGCCTGGAGTGAGCCTAATGAGCAGTTCTTC. Translating it yields CAWSEPNEQFF.

This clone was seen once. The chain employs TRBV7-3 and TRBJ2-3; TRBD1 agrees at 7 bases. CDR3 length equals 14 residues. With V trimmed by 5 bases and J by 2 bases, 4 bases remained unmatched. Germline CDR1 is SGHTA and CDR2 is FQGTGA. The CDR3 DNA sequence: TGTGCCAGCAGCACGACAGGGTCCACAGATACGCAGTATTTT. Amino acids: CASSTTGSTDTQYF.

The chain links TRBV5-4 to TRBJ2-7; possible D gene TRBD1, 6 bases. V was trimmed by 5 bases and J by 5 bases, leaving 14 bases between them. There are 13 residues in the CDR3. CDR1 is SGHNT and CDR2 is YYREEE in the germline V gene (reference sequence). CDR3 residues: CASRGGPGDEQYF. In DNA form, the CDR3 reads TGTGCCAGCAGAGGCGGTCCAGGGGACGAGCAGTACTTC.

The V call is TRBV25-1, the J call TRBJ2-5; TRBD1 agrees at 10 bases. J was trimmed by 0 bases and V by 0 bases; bases with no gene match: 7. Looked up from germline, CDR1 is MGHDK and CDR2 is SYGVNS. The CDR3 has 18 amino acids. The CDR3 nucleotides are TGTGCCAGCAGTGAATATATGTGGGGACAGGGGTACCAAGAGACCCAGTACTTC. It is translated as CASSEYMWGQGYQETQYF.

The chain joins TRBV2 to TRBJ2-7; TRBD1 agrees at 7 bases. This CDR3 is 13 amino acids long. CDR1 is SNHLY, CDR2 FYNNEI, per germline. The trim removed 6 bases at V and 2 bases at J, leaving 4 bases unmatched. CDR3: CASSPGTAYEQYF. CDR3 sequence (DNA): TGTGCCAGCAGCCCAGGGACAGCCTACGAGCAGTACTTC. Supplemented by reference TRBV2 and TRBJ2-7, the full variable domain reads EPEVTQTPSHQVTQMGQEVILRCVPISNHLYFYWYRQILGQKVEFLVSFYNNEISEKSEIFDDQFSVERPDGSNFTLKIRSTKLEDSAMYFCASSPGTAYEQYFGPGTRLTVT.

In this sample, this clone turned up a few times. The genes are TRBV10-2 and TRBJ2-2, with 8 bases lining up with TRBD1. CDR1 WSHSY and CDR2 SAAADI come from the germline V gene. Losses at the gene ends were 2 bases for V and 7 bases for J; bases not matched to a gene: 3. This CDR3 spans 14 amino acids. In nucleotides, the CDR3 is TGCGCCAGCAGTGAGCAGGGGGCGCACGGGGAGCTGTTTTTT. It translates to CASSEQGAHGELFF.

V and J are TRBV27 and TRBJ2-1; D is undetermined. This CDR3 region has 14 residues. The ends were cut back, 3 bases at V and 8 bases at J, with 14 bases in the middle. Germline V CDR1 and CDR2: MNHEY, SMNVEV (reference sequence). CDR3 amino acids: CASSFGWLLDEQFF. CDR3 DNA sequence: TGTGCCAGCAGTTTTGGCTGGCTCCTGGATGAGCAGTTCTTC.

The chain uses TRBV4-2 and TRBJ1-1, with no clear D. Germline CDR1 LGHNA, CDR2 YNFKEQ. The V end was cut by 0 bases, the J end by 6 bases, with 11 bases between. There are 14 residues in the CDR3. The CDR3 protein is CASSQEEALPEAFF. CDR3 DNA: TGTGCCAGCAGCCAAGAGGAGGCGCTCCCTGAAGCTTTCTTT.

With regard to this clone: At one boundary the junction diverges from the germline segment, which might be a read error. The genes are TRBV30 and TRBJ1-1; D is perhaps TRBD1 (5 bases). The CDR3 totals 11 residues. Germline V gene lookup returns CDR1 GTSNPN and CDR2 SVGIG (reference sequence). The CDR3 DNA is TGTGCCTGGAGGGAACAGGCAACAGGAATCTTT. Protein product: CAWREQATGIF.

The chain has TRBV13 and TRBJ2-7; D is perhaps TRBD2 (6 bases). The CDR3 extends over 15 amino acids. The V and J ends lost 1 base and 3 bases respectively, with 13 bases between them. CDR1 and CDR2 (germline): PRHDT, FYEKMQ (reference sequence). DNA of the CDR3: TGTGCCAGCAGCTTAGCGGGACTCGGCAGCTACGAGCAGTACTTC. It yields the protein CASSLAGLGSYEQYF.

The chain has TRBV6-1 and TRBJ1-1; 8 positions match TRBD1. Germline loops: CDR1 MNHNS, CDR2 SASEGT. CDR3 length equals 15 residues. V was pared by 1 base and J by 1 base, with 2 bases of the junction left unmatched. The CDR3 DNA follows: TGTGCCAGCAGTGAAGTAGACAGGGGGAACACTGAAGCTTTCTTT. Translating it yields CASSEVDRGNTEAFF.

The rearrangement joins TRBV7-3 to TRBJ2-7, with a tentative D call TRBD2 (5 bases). The germline CDR1 and CDR2 sequences are SGHTA and FQGTGA. The CDR3 extends over 13 amino acids. V was pared by 5 bases and J by 6 bases, with 14 bases between. The CDR3 nucleotides are TGTGCCAGCAGCGCCGAACTAGGTGGCGAGCAGTACTTC. Its protein product is CASSAELGGEQYF.

The V gene is TRBV6-1, the J gene TRBJ2-7, with 7 positions matching TRBD2. This CDR3 is built from 13 residues. Germline-derived CDR1 and CDR2 are MNHNS and SASEGT. Trimming removed 5 bases from V and 4 bases from J; junction bases left unmatched: 5. This chain's CDR3 is CASSFGLVYEQYF. DNA for the CDR3: TGTGCCAGCAGTTTTGGACTAGTGTACGAGCAGTACTTC.

This clone showed up just once. The chain has TRBV5-6 and TRBJ2-7; 8 positions agree with TRBD1. Trimming removed 4 bases from V and 6 bases from J; junction bases left unmatched: 9. The CDR3 spans 14 residues. The germline gives CDR1 SGHDT, CDR2 YYEEEE. CDR3 DNA sequence: TGTGCCAGCAGCCGACAGGGGTTGATCCTCGAGCAGTACTTC. Protein product: CASSRQGLILEQYF.

The rearrangement joins TRBV6-5 to TRBJ2-1, with D possibly matching TRBD1 (5 bases). The germline V and J ends were trimmed by 2 bases and 5 bases, with 13 bases remaining between them. The CDR3 extends over 15 amino acids. Per germline, CDR1 MNHEY and CDR2 SVGAGI. The CDR3 is CASSYGAGLDNEQFF. In DNA form, the CDR3 reads TGTGCCAGCAGTTACGGGGCAGGCTTGGACAATGAGCAGTTCTTC.

J is TRBJ2-7 and V is TRBV7-8; 8 bases agree with TRBD1. The V and J ends lost 5 bases and 6 bases, in that order; junction bases with no gene match: 3. This CDR3 comprises 12 residues. CDR1 SGHVS and CDR2 FQNEAQ come from the germline V gene. DNA for the CDR3: TGTGCCAGCAGCAATACAGGGGGCGAGCAGTACTTC. Translation gives CASSNTGGEQYF.

The chain has TRBV6-5 and TRBJ1-1; TRBD1 might be the D (6 bases). Trimming cost V 4 bases and J 4 bases, with 10 bases left between them. Germline-derived CDR1 and CDR2 are MNHEY and SVGAGI. The CDR3 covers 13 residues. The CDR3 nucleotides read TGTGCCAGCAGTTCTATAGGGGGCACTGAAGCTTTCTTT. Amino acid sequence: CASSSIGGTEAFF.